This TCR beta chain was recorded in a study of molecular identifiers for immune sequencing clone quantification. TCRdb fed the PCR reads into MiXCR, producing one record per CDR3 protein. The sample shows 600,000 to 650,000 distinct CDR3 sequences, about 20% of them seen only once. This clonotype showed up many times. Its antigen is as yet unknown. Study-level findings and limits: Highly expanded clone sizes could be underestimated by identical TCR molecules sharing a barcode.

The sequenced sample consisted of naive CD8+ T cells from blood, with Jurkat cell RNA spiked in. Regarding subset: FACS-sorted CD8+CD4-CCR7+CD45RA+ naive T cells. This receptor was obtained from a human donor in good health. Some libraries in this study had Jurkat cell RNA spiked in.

The CDR3 loop is CASSPGGQEKNIQYF. The CDR3 nucleotides read TGTGCCAGCAGTCCAGGGGGACAGGAGAAAAACATTCAGTACTTC. This rearrangement joins TRBV11-2 to TRBJ2-4, with 8 bases fitting TRBD1. The CDR3 length is 15 residues. The V segment lost 6 bases and the J segment 4 bases; nucleotides outside the gene matches: 8. The germline V gene encodes CDR1 SGHAT and CDR2 FQNNGV.